This T cell receptor beta chain was sequenced in a study of Ad26.COV2.S vaccination and SARS-CoV-2 variants. Study-wide background: Once or twice, 56 days apart, Ad26.COV2.S was delivered intramuscularly. General study results and limits: The authors reported substantial breadth in spike-specific CD8+ and CD4+ T cell responses after vaccination. People who got the vaccine had more spike-specific TCR breadth than people who got placebo.

Measured with immunoSEQ multiplex PCR; TCRdb has only the in-frame clones, and not every one. The sample contains about 420,000 clones, roughly 90% of which appear only once. Documented treatment: about 20 received Ad26.COV2.S at low or high dose, single or two shots; about five received placebo; per-sample allocation not given. Following the first vaccine or placebo injection, samples were taken on day 63. In the vaccine, an Ad26 vector expressed the SARS-CoV-2 spike of the Wuhan strain. The CDR3 is made up of 14 amino acids. V was shortened by 0 bases and J by 7 bases, with 10 bases between the two germline ends. The germline V gene encodes CDR1 MNHEY and CDR2 SVGAGI. As for this clone: Its antigen remains unidentified.

The TCR comes from a person between 18 and 65 years old who received the Ad26.COV2.S COVID-19 vaccine or a placebo. The genes are TRBV6-5 and TRBJ1-5; no clear D gene. The sequences come from peripheral blood, collected in a trial of Ad26.COV2.S vaccine versus placebo. CDR3 loop: CASSYSISGQPQHF. The CDR3 DNA follows: TGTGCCAGCAGTTACTCGATAAGCGGCCAGCCCCAGCATTTT.